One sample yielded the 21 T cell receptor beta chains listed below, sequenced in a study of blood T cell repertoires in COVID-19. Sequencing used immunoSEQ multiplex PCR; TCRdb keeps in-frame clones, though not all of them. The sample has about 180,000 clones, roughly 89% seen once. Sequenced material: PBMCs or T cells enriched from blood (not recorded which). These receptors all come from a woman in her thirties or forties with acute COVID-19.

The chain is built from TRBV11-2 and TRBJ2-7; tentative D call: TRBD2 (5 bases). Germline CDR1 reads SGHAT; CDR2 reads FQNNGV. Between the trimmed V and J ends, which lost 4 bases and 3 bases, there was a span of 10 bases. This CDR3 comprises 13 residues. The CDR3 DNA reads TGTGCCAGCAGCTCCGGCGACTACTACGAGCAGTACTTC. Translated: CASSSGDYYEQYF. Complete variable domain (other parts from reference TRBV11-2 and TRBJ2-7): EAGVAQSPRYKIIEKRQSVAFWCNPISGHATLYWYQQILGQGPKLLIQFQNNGVVDDSQLPKDRFSAERLKGVDSTLKIQPAKLEDSAVYLCASSSGDYYEQYFGPGTRLTVT.

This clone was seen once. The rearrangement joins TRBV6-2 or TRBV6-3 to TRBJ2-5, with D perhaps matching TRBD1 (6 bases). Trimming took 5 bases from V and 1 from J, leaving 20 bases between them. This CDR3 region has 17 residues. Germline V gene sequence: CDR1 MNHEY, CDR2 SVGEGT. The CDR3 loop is CASSQHATGTVQETQYF. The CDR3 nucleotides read TGTGCCAGCAGTCAACACGCGACAGGAACCGTCCAAGAGACCCAGTACTTC.

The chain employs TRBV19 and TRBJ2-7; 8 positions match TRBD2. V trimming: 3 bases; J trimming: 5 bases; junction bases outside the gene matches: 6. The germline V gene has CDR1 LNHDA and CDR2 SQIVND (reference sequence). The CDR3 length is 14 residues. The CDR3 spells CASSIGTRLHEQYF. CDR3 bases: TGTGCCAGTAGTATCGGGACTAGGCTCCACGAGCAGTACTTC.

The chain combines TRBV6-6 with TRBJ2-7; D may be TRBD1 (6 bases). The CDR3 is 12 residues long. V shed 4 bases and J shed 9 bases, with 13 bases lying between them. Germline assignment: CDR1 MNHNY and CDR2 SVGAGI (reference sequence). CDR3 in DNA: TGTGCCAGCAGTTTAAACAGGGTGGCGCAGTACTTC. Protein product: CASSLNRVAQYF.

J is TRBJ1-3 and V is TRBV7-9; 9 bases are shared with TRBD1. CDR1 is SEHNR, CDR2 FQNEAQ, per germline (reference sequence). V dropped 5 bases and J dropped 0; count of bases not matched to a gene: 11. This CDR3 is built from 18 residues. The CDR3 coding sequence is TGTGCCAGCAGCCGAGGGACAGGGATCGATACCTCTGGAAACACCATATATTTT. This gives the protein CASSRGTGIDTSGNTIYF.

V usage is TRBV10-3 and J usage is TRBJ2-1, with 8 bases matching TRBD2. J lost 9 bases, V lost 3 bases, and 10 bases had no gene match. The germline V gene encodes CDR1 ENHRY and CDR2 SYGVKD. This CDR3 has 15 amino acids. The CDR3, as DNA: TGTGCCATCAGTGAAAGCGGGAGATCTCTCGGTGAGCAGTTCTTC. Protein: CAISESGRSLGEQFF.

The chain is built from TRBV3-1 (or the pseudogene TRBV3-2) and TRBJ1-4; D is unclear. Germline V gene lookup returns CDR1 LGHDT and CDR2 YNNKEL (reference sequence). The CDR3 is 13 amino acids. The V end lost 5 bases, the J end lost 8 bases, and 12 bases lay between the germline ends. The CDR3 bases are TGTGCCAGCAGCATAGGGAGTCAAGAAAAACTGTTTTTT. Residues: CASSIGSQEKLFF.

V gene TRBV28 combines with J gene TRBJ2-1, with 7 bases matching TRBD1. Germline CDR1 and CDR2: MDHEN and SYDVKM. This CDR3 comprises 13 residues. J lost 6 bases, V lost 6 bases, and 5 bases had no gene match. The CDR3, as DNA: TGTGCCAGCAGATTAACAGGGGCCAATGAGCAGTTCTTC. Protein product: CASRLTGANEQFF.

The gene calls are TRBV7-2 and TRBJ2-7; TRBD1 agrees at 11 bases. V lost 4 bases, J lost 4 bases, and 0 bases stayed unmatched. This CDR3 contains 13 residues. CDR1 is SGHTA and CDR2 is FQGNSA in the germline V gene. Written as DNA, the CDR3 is TGTGCCAGCAGCTGGGACAGGGGGTACGAGCAGTACTTC. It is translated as CASSWDRGYEQYF.

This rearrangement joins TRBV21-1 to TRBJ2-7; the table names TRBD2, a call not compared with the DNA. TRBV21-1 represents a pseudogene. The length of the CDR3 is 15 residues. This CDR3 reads CASSKRGTSSYEQYF. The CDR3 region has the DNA TGTGCCAGCAGCAAACGAGGGACTAGCAGCTACGAGCAGTACTTC.

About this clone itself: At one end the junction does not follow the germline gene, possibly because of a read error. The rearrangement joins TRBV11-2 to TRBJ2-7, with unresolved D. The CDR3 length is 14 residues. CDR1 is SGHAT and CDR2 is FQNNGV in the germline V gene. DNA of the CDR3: TGTGCCAGCAGCTCCCCGGGTAGCTCCCACGAGCAGTACTTC. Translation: CASSSPGSSHEQYF.

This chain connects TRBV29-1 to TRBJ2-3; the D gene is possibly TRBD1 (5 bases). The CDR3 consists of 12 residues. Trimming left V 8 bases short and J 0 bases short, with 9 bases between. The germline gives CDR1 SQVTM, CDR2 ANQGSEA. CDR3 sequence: CSTTASTDTQYF. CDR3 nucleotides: TGCAGCACGACAGCTAGCACAGATACGCAGTATTTT.

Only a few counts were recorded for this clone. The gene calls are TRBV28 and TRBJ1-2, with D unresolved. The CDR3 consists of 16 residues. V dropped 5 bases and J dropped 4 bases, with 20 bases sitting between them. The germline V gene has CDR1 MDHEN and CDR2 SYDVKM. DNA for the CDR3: TGTGCCAGCAGTCCCCGCTTGAGGGAACGAAGCTATGGCTACACCTTC. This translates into CASSPRLRERSYGYTF.

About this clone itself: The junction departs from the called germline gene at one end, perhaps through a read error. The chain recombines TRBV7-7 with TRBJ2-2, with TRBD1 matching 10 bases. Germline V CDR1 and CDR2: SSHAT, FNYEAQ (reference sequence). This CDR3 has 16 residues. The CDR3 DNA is TGTGCTAGCAGCTCTCGGACAGGGGGGAACACCGGGGAGCTGTTTTTT. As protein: CASSSRTGGNTGELFF.

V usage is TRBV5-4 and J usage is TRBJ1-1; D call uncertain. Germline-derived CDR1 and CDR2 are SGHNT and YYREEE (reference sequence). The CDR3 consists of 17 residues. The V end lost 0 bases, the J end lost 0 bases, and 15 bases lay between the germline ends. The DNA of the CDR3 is TGTGCCAGCAGCTTGGGCGGAGGGATGATGTTGAACACTGAAGCTTTCTTT. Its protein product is CASSLGGGMMLNTEAFF.

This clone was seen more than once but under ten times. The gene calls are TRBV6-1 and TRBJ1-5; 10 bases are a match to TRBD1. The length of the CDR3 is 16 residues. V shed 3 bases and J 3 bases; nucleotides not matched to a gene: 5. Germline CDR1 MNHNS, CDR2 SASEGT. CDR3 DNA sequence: TGTGCCAGCAGTGACAGGGACAGGGGATACAATCAGCCCCAGCATTTT. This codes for CASSDRDRGYNQPQHF.

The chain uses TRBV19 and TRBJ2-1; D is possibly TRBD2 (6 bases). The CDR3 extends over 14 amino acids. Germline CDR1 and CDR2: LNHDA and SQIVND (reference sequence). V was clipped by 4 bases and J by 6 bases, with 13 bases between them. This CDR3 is CASSTLAPGNEQFF. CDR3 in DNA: TGTGCCAGTAGTACCCTAGCGCCGGGCAATGAGCAGTTCTTC.

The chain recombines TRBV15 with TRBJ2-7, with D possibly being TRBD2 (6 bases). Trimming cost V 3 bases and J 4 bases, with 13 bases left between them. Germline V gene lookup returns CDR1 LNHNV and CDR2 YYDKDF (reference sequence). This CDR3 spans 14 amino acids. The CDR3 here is CATSSIFREYEQYF. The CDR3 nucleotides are TGTGCCACCAGCAGTATATTCCGGGAGTACGAGCAGTACTTC.

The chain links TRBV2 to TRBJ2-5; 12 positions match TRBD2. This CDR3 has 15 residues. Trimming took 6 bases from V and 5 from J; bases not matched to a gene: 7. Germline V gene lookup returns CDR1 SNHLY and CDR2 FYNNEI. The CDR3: CASSILAGGGETQYF. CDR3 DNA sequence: TGTGCCAGCAGCATACTAGCGGGGGGCGGGGAGACCCAGTACTTC.

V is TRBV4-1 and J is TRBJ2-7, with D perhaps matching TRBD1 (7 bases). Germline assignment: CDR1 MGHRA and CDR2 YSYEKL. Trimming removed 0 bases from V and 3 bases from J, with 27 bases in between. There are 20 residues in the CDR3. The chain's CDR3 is CASSQEFYRTTSQGGYEQYF. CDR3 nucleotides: TGCGCCAGCAGCCAAGAGTTTTACAGAACCACCTCTCAGGGGGGCTACGAGCAGTACTTC.

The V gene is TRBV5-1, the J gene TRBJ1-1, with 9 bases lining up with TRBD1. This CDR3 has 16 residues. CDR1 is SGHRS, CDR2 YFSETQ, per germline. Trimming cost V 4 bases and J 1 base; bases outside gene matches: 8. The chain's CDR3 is CASSPGQGQQNTEAFF. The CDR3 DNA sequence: TGCGCCAGCAGCCCTGGACAGGGGCAACAGAACACTGAAGCTTTCTTT.